This T cell receptor (beta chain) was recovered during a study of blood T cell repertoires in COVID-19. This CDR3 is 15 amino acids long. V was clipped by 2 bases and J by 8 bases; unmatched bases: 8. The germline gives CDR1 MNHEY, CDR2 SVGEGT. Sequencing was performed with immunoSEQ multiplex PCR; in TCRdb, only in-frame clones are kept and a portion is missing. The table shows 98,000 or so clones, with roughly 82% occurring only once. The TCR originated in a man aged 55 to 70 with acute or convalescent COVID-19. Sequencing was done on a sample of peripheral blood. The chain links TRBV6-2 or TRBV6-3 to TRBJ2-1; TRBD2 agrees at 8 bases. In DNA form, the CDR3 reads TGTGCCAGCAGTTACGGGTCGGGAGGGCCCGATGAGCAGTTCTTC. Translated: CASSYGSGGPDEQFF.